These 32 T cell receptor beta chains were all obtained from the same sample, sequenced in a study of T cell repertoires in cytomegalovirus infection. TCRdb re-called the reads with MiXCR, one entry per CDR3 protein. The sample has 140,000 to 150,000 distinct CDR3 sequences, over 30% seen once; the top ten hold around half. The antigens these receptors bind are not known. The sequences come from CD8+ T cells from cultured PBMCs, collected from culture after CMV antigen stimulation. The source of these receptors is a human donor in good health (CMV status not recorded). Some clones in this sample may be carry-over from other donors' samples.

The chain employs TRBV6-6 and TRBJ2-3; D gene ambiguous. The germline V gene has CDR1 MNHNY and CDR2 SVGAGI (reference sequence). This CDR3 comprises 14 residues. V was trimmed by 5 bases and J by 0 bases, leaving 9 bases between them. The CDR3 DNA sequence: TGTGCCAGCAGTATCGCCTCTAGCACAGATACGCAGTATTTT. Translation gives CASSIASSTDTQYF.

In its sample, this clonotype was seen a few times. Possible read error: a much larger clone is one base away. The J gene is TRBJ1-5, the V gene TRBV27, with D hard to call. The CDR3 has 14 residues. Trimming cost V 7 bases and J 0 bases, with 10 bases left between them. Germline V gene lookup returns CDR1 MNHEY and CDR2 SMNVEV (reference sequence). The CDR3 bases are TGTGCCAGCAACGACTTTTATAGCAATCAGCCCCAGCATTTT. It translates to CASNDFYSNQPQHF.

The table lists this clonotype with a few counts. The chain employs TRBV7-8 and TRBJ2-7; TRBD1 matches 12 bases. V lost 5 bases and J lost 4; bases outside the gene matches: 12. Germline V gene sequence: CDR1 SGHVS, CDR2 FQNEAQ. CDR3 length: 17 residues. The chain's CDR3 is CASSPYAGTGGFYEQYF. CDR3 DNA sequence: TGTGCCAGCAGCCCTTACGCCGGGACAGGGGGCTTTTACGAGCAGTACTTC.

This clonotype has just a few counts. The chain has TRBV6-6 and TRBJ2-7, with TRBD1 matching 7 bases. The J segment lost 5 bases and the V segment lost 0 bases, leaving 4 bases of the junction unmatched. The CDR3 contains 14 residues. CDR1 and CDR2 from the germline V gene are MNHNY and SVGAGI (reference sequence). The CDR3 here is CASSYSRQGDEQYF. CDR3 DNA: TGTGCCAGCAGTTACTCACGACAGGGTGACGAGCAGTACTTC.

The rearrangement links TRBV27 to TRBJ2-3; D might be TRBD2 (5 bases). The CDR3 spans 16 residues. CDR1 and CDR2 from the germline V gene are MNHEY and SMNVEV (reference sequence). Deletions cut 5 bases from V and 0 bases from J, with 15 bases between. CDR3 DNA: TGTGCCAGCAGTCCCGGAGGCGTGCCTAGCACAGATACGCAGTATTTT. Protein: CASSPGGVPSTDTQYF.

This clonotype was seen a handful of times. The rearrangement links TRBV7-6 to TRBJ1-4; D not resolved. V shed 5 bases and J shed 3 bases, with 13 bases lying between them. The CDR3 is made up of 15 amino acids. Germline lookup yields CDR1 SGHVS and CDR2 FNYEAQ. The CDR3 loop is CASSIYNGPNEKLFF. In DNA, the CDR3 is TGTGCCAGCAGCATTTACAACGGACCTAATGAAAAACTGTTTTTT.

This clonotype was observed at least ten times. The rearrangement joins TRBV7-6 to TRBJ2-1; TRBD2 matches at 13 bases. CDR3 length: 18 residues. The V and J ends lost 5 bases and 9 bases, in that order; junction bases with no gene match: 16. CDR1 is SGHVS, CDR2 FNYEAQ, per germline. The DNA for the CDR3 is TGTGCCAGCAGCAAAAACCCCACTACTAGCGGGGGGGAGGTTGAGCAGTTCTTC. It yields the protein CASSKNPTTSGGEVEQFF.

The chain joins TRBV20-1 to TRBJ1-5, with D uncertain. Germline-derived CDR1 and CDR2 are DFQATT and SNEGSKA (reference sequence). CDR3 length equals 15 residues. V was shortened by 4 bases and J by 7 bases, with 20 bases between the two germline ends. The CDR3 is CSAIVEGFGSQPQHF. CDR3 nucleotides: TGCAGTGCTATTGTGGAAGGATTTGGTTCCCAGCCCCAGCATTTT.

The chain employs TRBV5-6 and TRBJ2-2; D remains ambiguous. From germline, CDR1 is SGHDT and CDR2 YYEEEE. The CDR3 is made up of 13 amino acids. The V end was cut by 4 bases, the J end by 1 base, with 5 bases between. CDR3 nucleotide sequence: TGTGCCAGCAGCAAACAGAACACCGGGGAGCTGTTTTTT. It is translated as CASSKQNTGELFF.

This clonotype was observed many times. The chain combines TRBV7-2 with TRBJ2-3; 7 positions agree with TRBD2. Per the germline V gene, CDR1 is SGHTA and CDR2 is FQGNSA. The CDR3 consists of 15 residues. The trim removed 4 bases at V and 4 bases at J, leaving 8 bases unmatched. The CDR3 DNA reads TGTGCCAGCAGCTCTCTAGCGGCCCCCCCAGATACGCAGTATTTT. Its protein product is CASSSLAAPPDTQYF.

The chain employs TRBV12-5 and TRBJ2-7, with a weak D call TRBD2 (5 bases). CDR1 is LGHNT, CDR2 FRNRAP, per germline. Deletions cut 0 bases from V and 0 bases from J, with 9 bases between. There are 15 residues in the CDR3. CDR3 loop: CASGLVEGGSYEQYF. The CDR3 region has the DNA TGTGCTAGTGGTTTGGTTGAAGGAGGCTCCTACGAGCAGTACTTC.

This clonotype was found many times. V gene TRBV19 combines with J gene TRBJ2-1; tentative D call: TRBD1 (5 bases). The CDR3 runs 13 residues. The V and J ends lost 7 bases and 3 bases respectively, with 10 bases between them. Germline loops: CDR1 LNHDA, CDR2 SQIVND (reference sequence). For the CDR3, the DNA is TGTGCCAGTACTGACCAGGGCTACAATGAGCAGTTCTTC. Protein product: CASTDQGYNEQFF. Complete variable domain (other parts from reference TRBV19 and TRBJ2-1): DGGITQSPKYLFRKEGQNVTLSCEQNLNHDAMYWYRQDPGQGLRLIYYSQIVNDFQKGDIAEGYSVSREKKESFPLTVTSAQKNPTAFYLCASTDQGYNEQFFGPGTRLTVL.

V gene TRBV18 combines with J gene TRBJ2-7; perhaps D is TRBD1 or TRBD2 (5 bases each). Per germline, CDR1 KGHSH and CDR2 LQKENI. CDR3 length equals 15 residues. Trimming pared 3 bases from V and 2 bases from J, leaving 14 bases between. CDR3 bases: TGTGCCAGCTCACCCCGGGGCCACGACACCTACGAGCAGTACTTC. Encoded protein: CASSPRGHDTYEQYF.

This clonotype was seen at least ten times. The chain is built from TRBV28 and TRBJ1-1; the D gene is possibly TRBD1 (5 bases). Trimming pared 5 bases from V and 11 bases from J, leaving 15 bases between. Germline V gene sequence: CDR1 MDHEN, CDR2 SYDVKM. This CDR3 spans 12 amino acids. The CDR3 sequence: CASSPGALNAFF. Written as DNA, the CDR3 is TGTGCCAGCAGTCCCGGGGCCCTGAACGCTTTCTTT.

At least ten counts were recorded for this clonotype. The rearrangement uses TRBV7-8 and TRBJ1-2, with D possibly being TRBD1 (5 bases). Per the germline V gene, CDR1 is SGHVS and CDR2 is FQNEAQ. The CDR3 is 15 amino acids. The V gene lost 3 bases and the J gene lost 6 bases, with 17 bases spanning the gap. In DNA, the CDR3 is TGTGCCAGCAGCTTTATAGGCGGGGCCTTGGATGGCTACACCTTC. As protein: CASSFIGGALDGYTF.

The V call is TRBV20-1, the J call TRBJ2-5, with TRBD2 identical over 10 bases. This CDR3 region has 14 residues. V shed 3 bases, J shed 5 bases, and the junction held 6 bases outside the gene matches. The V gene's germline CDR1 is DFQATT and CDR2 SNEGSKA (reference sequence). CDR3 loop: CSARERGGFETQYF. CDR3 nucleotides: TGCAGTGCTAGGGAGCGGGGGGGCTTCGAGACCCAGTACTTC.

The chain joins TRBV2 to TRBJ1-2; weak D call: TRBD1 (5 bases). Germline V CDR1 and CDR2: SNHLY, FYNNEI. V lost 5 bases to trimming and J lost 8 bases, with 24 bases between them. This CDR3 is built from 16 residues. CDR3 in amino acids: CASSPGGEGRFYGYTF. The CDR3, as DNA: TGTGCCAGCAGTCCTGGCGGGGAGGGACGTTTCTACGGCTACACCTTC.

This clonotype was counted between two and nine times. This chain uses TRBV4-2 with TRBJ1-1; a weak D match, TRBD1 (5 bases). Germline CDR1 is LGHNA and CDR2 is YNFKEQ. V dropped 0 bases and J dropped 1 base, with 15 bases sitting between them. This CDR3 is 17 amino acids long. CDR3 residues: CASSQDGLGRKNTEAFF. CDR3 DNA: TGTGCCAGCAGCCAAGATGGGCTGGGGCGGAAGAACACTGAAGCTTTCTTT.

Details on this clonotype: The junction shows a germline mismatch at one end, possibly a read error. The chain has TRBV7-3 and TRBJ1-1; D is unclear. This CDR3 comprises 13 residues. In germline, CDR1 is SGHTA, CDR2 FQGTGA. The CDR3, as DNA: TGTGCCTGCAGCTCCTCCGTGGGCACTGAAGCTTTCTTT. Translating it yields CACSSSVGTEAFF.

This clonotype has just a few counts. CDR3 sequence (DNA): TGTGCCAGCAGCTTCCTCAGCCTCTCTGGGGCCAACGTCCTGACTTTC. Translated: CASSFLSLSGANVLTF. This chain uses TRBV7-6 with TRBJ2-6; D call uncertain. This CDR3 comprises 16 residues. V was clipped by 3 bases and J by 0 bases, with 9 bases between them. CDR1 is SGHVS, CDR2 FNYEAQ, per germline.

This clonotype was found a few times. For the CDR3, the DNA is TGTGCCAGCAGCACACCCACGGAGCTTGACACTGAAGCTTTCTTT. It specifies CASSTPTELDTEAFF. This sequence joins TRBV7-1 and TRBJ1-1; no firm D call. TRBV7-1 is reported as an ORF; its role is uncertain. CDR3 length equals 15 residues. With 5 bases removed from V and 3 bases from J, the gap between germline ends came to 16 bases.

This clonotype showed up just a few times. The chain couples TRBV28 to TRBJ2-7; D possibly corresponds to TRBD1 (5 bases). Germline loops: CDR1 MDHEN, CDR2 SYDVKM. The CDR3 runs 14 residues. V gave up 3 bases and J gave up 6 bases, with 15 bases separating them. CDR3 DNA sequence: TGTGCCAGCAGTTTCTTAGGGGCGTGGGCCGAGCAGTACTTC. It yields the protein CASSFLGAWAEQYF.

This clonotype was seen ten or more times. The CDR3 DNA sequence: TGTGCCAGCAGCAAACCTGGACAGGGTGGCGCAGATACGCAGTATTTT. Its protein product is CASSKPGQGGADTQYF. The rearrangement uses TRBV7-6 and TRBJ2-3; 8 nucleotides align to TRBD1. CDR3 length: 16 residues. CDR1 and CDR2 from the germline V gene are SGHVS and FNYEAQ. V lost 5 bases to trimming and J lost 4 bases; unmatched junction nucleotides: 11.

The CDR3 spells CASSEYDAGYTF. The CDR3 DNA reads as TGTGCCAGCAGTGAGTATGACGCTGGCTACACCTTC. The chain employs TRBV2 and TRBJ1-2; no clear D. The CDR3 runs to 12 residues. Trimming stripped 3 bases from V and 7 bases from J, with 9 bases between. The germline V gene encodes CDR1 SNHLY and CDR2 FYNNEI.

The gene calls are TRBV20-1 and TRBJ1-1; perhaps TRBD1 as D (5 bases). CDR1 is DFQATT, CDR2 SNEGSKA, per germline (reference sequence). This CDR3 has 12 residues. The CDR3 sequence is CVIGAMNGEAFF. Here the CDR3 DNA reads TGCGTCATAGGGGCCATGAACGGTGAAGCTTTCTTT.

This clonotype was seen only a few times. This chain connects TRBV7-6 to TRBJ2-4; D is perhaps TRBD1 (6 bases). In germline, CDR1 is SGHVS, CDR2 FNYEAQ. This CDR3 is built from 13 residues. Trimming shortened V by 1 base and J by 8 bases, and 9 bases separated the two germline ends. The DNA for the CDR3 is TGTGCCAGCAGCTTAGGCAGGGGTGACATTCAGTACTTC. Translation gives CASSLGRGDIQYF.

This clonotype was recorded a few times. The CDR3 coding sequence is TGTGCCAGCAGCGGGCGACTAGCGGGGAACACCGGGGAGCTGTTTTTT. It specifies CASSGRLAGNTGELFF. This chain links TRBV11-3 with TRBJ2-2; the match to TRBD2 covers 10 bases. Trimming at V came to 5 bases and at J to 1 base, leaving 4 bases not matched to a gene. Germline assignment: CDR1 SGHNT and CDR2 YENEEA. The CDR3 extends over 16 amino acids.

This clonotype was found a few times. This rearrangement joins TRBV4-1 to TRBJ1-5; a weak D match, TRBD1 (6 bases). V was cut by 0 bases and J by 11 bases, with 20 bases left in between. The CDR3 is 16 amino acids. Germline V lookup: CDR1 MGHRA, CDR2 YSYEKL. The CDR3 is CASSQDRTVGPSAQHF. In DNA form, the CDR3 reads TGCGCCAGCAGCCAAGATCGGACAGTCGGGCCTTCGGCCCAGCATTTT.

This chain connects TRBV12-3 or TRBV12-4 to TRBJ2-5; D might be TRBD1 (5 bases). The V gene lost 4 bases and the J gene lost 5 bases, with 11 bases spanning the gap. The CDR3 sequence is 13 residues long. CDR3 sequence reads: CASSSRVRETQYF. The CDR3 bases are TGTGCCAGCAGTTCCAGGGTACGGGAGACCCAGTACTTC.

V gene TRBV7-6 combines with J gene TRBJ2-4; 9 nucleotides line up with TRBD1. Germline V gene lookup returns CDR1 SGHVS and CDR2 FNYEAQ. With V trimmed by 6 bases and J by 9 bases, 6 bases remained unmatched. This CDR3 is 13 amino acids long. The DNA for the CDR3 is TGTGCCAGCAGTTTTGGACAGGGGTCCATTCAGTACTTC. Residues: CASSFGQGSIQYF.

The V call is TRBV11-2, the J call TRBJ2-7, with D perhaps matching TRBD1 or TRBD2 (5 bases each). The V and J ends lost 1 base and 6 bases respectively, with 10 bases between them. The CDR3 loop spans 13 amino acids. Germline assignment: CDR1 SGHAT and CDR2 FQNNGV. CDR3 protein: CASSLGGVTEQYF. In DNA form, the CDR3 reads TGTGCCAGCAGCTTAGGAGGGGTAACCGAGCAGTACTTC.

The genes are TRBV27 and TRBJ2-2; no definite D call. CDR3 length: 14 residues. Germline loops: CDR1 MNHEY, CDR2 SMNVEV (reference sequence). V shed 4 bases and J shed 0 bases, with 6 bases lying between them. Written as DNA, the CDR3 is TGTGCCAGCAGTTCGTACACGAACACCGGGGAGCTGTTTTTT. This gives the protein CASSSYTNTGELFF.